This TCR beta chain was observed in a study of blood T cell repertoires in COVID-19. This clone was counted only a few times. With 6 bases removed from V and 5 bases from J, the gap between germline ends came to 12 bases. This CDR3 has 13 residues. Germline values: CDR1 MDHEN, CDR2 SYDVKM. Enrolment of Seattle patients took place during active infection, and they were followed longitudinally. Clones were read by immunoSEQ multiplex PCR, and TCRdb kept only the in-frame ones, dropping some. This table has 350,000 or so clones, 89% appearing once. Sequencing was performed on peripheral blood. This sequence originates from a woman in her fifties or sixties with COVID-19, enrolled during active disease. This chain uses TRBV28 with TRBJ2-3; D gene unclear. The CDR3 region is CASSDQEGDTQYF. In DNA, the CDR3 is TGTGCCAGCAGCGACCAGGAAGGAGATACGCAGTATTTT.